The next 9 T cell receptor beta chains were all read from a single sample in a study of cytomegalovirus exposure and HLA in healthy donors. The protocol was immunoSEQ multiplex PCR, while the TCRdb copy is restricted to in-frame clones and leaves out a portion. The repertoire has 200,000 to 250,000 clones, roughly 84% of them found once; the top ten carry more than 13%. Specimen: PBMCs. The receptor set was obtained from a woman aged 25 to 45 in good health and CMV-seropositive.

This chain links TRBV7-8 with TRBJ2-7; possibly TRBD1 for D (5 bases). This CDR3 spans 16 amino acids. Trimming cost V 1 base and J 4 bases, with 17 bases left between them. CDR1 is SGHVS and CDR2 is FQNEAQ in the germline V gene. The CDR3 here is CASSLGPGPLGYEQYF. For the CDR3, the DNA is TGTGCCAGCAGCTTAGGCCCAGGGCCTCTGGGTTACGAGCAGTACTTC.

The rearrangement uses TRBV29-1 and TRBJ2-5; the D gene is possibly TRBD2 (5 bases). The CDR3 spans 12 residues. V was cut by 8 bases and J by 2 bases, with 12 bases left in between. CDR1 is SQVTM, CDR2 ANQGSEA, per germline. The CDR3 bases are TGCAGCCTGAGGGTCGGGCAAGAGACCCAGTACTTC. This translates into CSLRVGQETQYF.

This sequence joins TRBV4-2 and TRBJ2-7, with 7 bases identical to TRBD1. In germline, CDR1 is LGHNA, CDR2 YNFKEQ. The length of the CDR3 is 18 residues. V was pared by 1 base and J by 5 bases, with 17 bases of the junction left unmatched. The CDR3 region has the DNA TGTGCCAGCAGCCAAGCTACCCGGAATCTACAGGGGTGGCACGAGCAGTACTTC. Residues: CASSQATRNLQGWHEQYF.

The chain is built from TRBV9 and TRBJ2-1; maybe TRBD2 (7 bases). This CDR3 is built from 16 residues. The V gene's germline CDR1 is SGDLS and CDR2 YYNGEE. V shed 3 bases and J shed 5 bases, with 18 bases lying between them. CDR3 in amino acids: CASSAGGGRGDNEQFF. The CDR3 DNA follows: TGTGCCAGCAGCGCTGGGGGCGGGAGAGGTGACAATGAGCAGTTCTTC.

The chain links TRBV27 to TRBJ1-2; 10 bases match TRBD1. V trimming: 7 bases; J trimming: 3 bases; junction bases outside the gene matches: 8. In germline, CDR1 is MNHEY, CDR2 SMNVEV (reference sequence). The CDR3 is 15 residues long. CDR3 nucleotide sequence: TGTGCCAGCAAAGCGACAGGGGGCGGGTACTATGGCTACACCTTC. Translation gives CASKATGGGYYGYTF.

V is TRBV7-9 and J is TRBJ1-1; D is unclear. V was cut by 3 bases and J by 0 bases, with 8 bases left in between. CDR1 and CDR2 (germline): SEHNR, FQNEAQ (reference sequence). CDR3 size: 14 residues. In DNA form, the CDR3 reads TGTGCCAGCAGCTTGCGGCGATTGAACACTGAAGCTTTCTTT. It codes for CASSLRRLNTEAFF.

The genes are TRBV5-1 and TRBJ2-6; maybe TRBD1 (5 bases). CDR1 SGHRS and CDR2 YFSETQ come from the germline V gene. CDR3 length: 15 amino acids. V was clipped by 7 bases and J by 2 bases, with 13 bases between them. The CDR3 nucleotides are TGCGCCAGCGTCGGAGCAGGGACTGGGGCCAACGTCCTGACTTTC. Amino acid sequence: CASVGAGTGANVLTF.

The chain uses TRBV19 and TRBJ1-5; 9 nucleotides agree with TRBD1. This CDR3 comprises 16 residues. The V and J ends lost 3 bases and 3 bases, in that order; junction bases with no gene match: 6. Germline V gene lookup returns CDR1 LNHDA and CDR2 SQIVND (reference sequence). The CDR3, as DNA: TGTGCCAGTAGTATGGGACAGGGTCCCTCCAATCAGCCCCAGCATTTT. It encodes CASSMGQGPSNQPQHF.

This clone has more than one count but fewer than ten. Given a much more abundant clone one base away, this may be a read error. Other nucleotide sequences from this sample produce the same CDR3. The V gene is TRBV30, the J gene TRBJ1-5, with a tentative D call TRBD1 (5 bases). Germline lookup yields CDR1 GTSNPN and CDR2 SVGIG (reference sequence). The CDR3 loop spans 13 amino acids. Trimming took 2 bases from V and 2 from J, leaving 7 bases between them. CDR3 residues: CAWSLQGNQPQHF. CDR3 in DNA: TGTGCCTGGAGTTTACAGGGCAATCAGCCCCAGCATTTT.